The entry that follows covers one T cell receptor beta chain sequence. Its antigen is not identified. The sequencing template was cDNA reverse transcribed from extracted RNA. The repertoire was sequenced with immunoSEQ multiplex PCR; TCRdb's copy has only in-frame clones and lacks some. The sample shows 110,000 or so clones, 55% to 65% of them seen only once. J gave up 0 bases and V 6 bases, and 10 bases lay outside the gene matches. Germline assignment: CDR1 SQVTM and CDR2 ANQGSEA. The CDR3 is made up of 17 amino acids. This specimen belongs to a study of CD8+ T cells in alopecia areata. PBMC-derived CD4+ and CD8+ T cells were sorted. The study's findings and limits: Normal skin contains resident alphabeta T cells, and these are also sequenced in scalp samples. Possibly as an HLA-related effect, TCR sharing across patients appeared less clear than in mice. Affected scalp, especially in alopecia totalis/universalis, had a higher clonality than normal scalp did.

J is TRBJ2-1 and V is TRBV29-1; TRBD1 agrees at 11 bases. The receptor comes from a human donor in good health. Sample: CD4+ T cells sorted from blood. In DNA, the CDR3 is TGCAGCGTCCACAGGGGACAGGGGGGGCTCTCCTACAATGAGCAGTTCTTC. As protein: CSVHRGQGGLSYNEQFF.